These 29 T cell receptor beta chains originate from one sample sequenced in a study of identical twins. Via MiXCR, TCRdb re-called the 5' RACE reads, giving one row per CDR3 protein. The table shows 500,000 to 650,000 distinct CDR3 sequences, with about 7% occurring only once. These data were likewise used in another study, on yellow fever vaccine responses in identical twins.

Source material: PBMCs. Receptors were obtained from a woman under 30 in good health.

The genes are TRBV5-5 and TRBJ2-5, with 7 bases identical to TRBD2. With 4 bases clipped from V and 3 bases from J, the junction kept 12 bases outside the gene matches. Germline CDR1 is SGHKS and CDR2 is YYEKEE (reference sequence). This CDR3 region has 16 residues. The CDR3: CASSMGGDRGKETQYF. The CDR3 nucleotides read TGTGCCAGCAGCATGGGAGGGGATAGGGGTAAAGAGACCCAGTACTTC.

This clonotype was picked up a small number of times. V gene TRBV7-9 combines with J gene TRBJ1-5; D is perhaps TRBD1 (6 bases). Deletions cut 7 bases from V and 2 bases from J, with 15 bases between. The CDR3 contains 15 residues. The germline V gene encodes CDR1 SEHNR and CDR2 FQNEAQ (reference sequence). The CDR3 sequence is CASKYGDIRNQPQHF. For the CDR3, the DNA is TGTGCCAGCAAGTACGGGGACATCCGCAATCAGCCCCAGCATTTT.

This clonotype has just a few counts. The rearrangement uses TRBV20-1 and TRBJ2-1, with TRBD1 matching 9 bases. Per germline, CDR1 DFQATT and CDR2 SNEGSKA (reference sequence). CDR3 length: 14 amino acids. The ends lost 5 bases at V and 8 bases at J; junction bases unmatched: 10. CDR3 in amino acids: CSAATGTGMDEQFF. CDR3 in DNA: TGCAGTGCTGCAACCGGGACAGGGATGGATGAGCAGTTCTTC.

This clonotype has a handful of counts. The chain has TRBV6-2 or TRBV6-3 and TRBJ2-7; D may be TRBD2 (6 bases). The CDR3 loop spans 14 amino acids. Germline CDR1 is MNHEY and CDR2 is SVGEGT. Trimming pared 6 bases from V and 3 bases from J, leaving 15 bases between. CDR3 sequence: CASSPRRVGYEQYF. CDR3 nucleotides: TGTGCCAGCAGCCCCCGGAGGGTGGGCTACGAGCAGTACTTC.

This rearrangement joins TRBV5-1 to TRBJ2-7, with 8 bases lining up with TRBD2. The V gene end was trimmed by 0 bases and the J gene end by 2 bases; junction bases not matched to a gene: 13. The CDR3 sequence is 18 residues long. Germline values: CDR1 SGHRS, CDR2 YFSETQ. The CDR3 here is CASSLAPPGTRSPYEQYF. The CDR3 nucleotides read TGCGCCAGCAGCTTGGCCCCCCCCGGGACTAGGTCACCCTACGAGCAGTACTTC. The full variable domain, with the rest looked up from reference TRBV5-1 and TRBJ2-7, is KAGVTQTPRYLIKTRGQQVTLSCSPISGHRSVSWYQQTPGQGLQFLFEYFSETQRNKGNFPGRFSGRQFSNSRSEMNVSTLELGDSALYLCASSLAPPGTRSPYEQYFGPGTRLTVT.

This clonotype was observed many times. CDR3 DNA sequence: TGTGCCAGCAGTCCTCAGACTAGCGGGTCTCGAAATGAGCAGTTCTTC. Protein product: CASSPQTSGSRNEQFF. The rearrangement uses TRBV6-1 and TRBJ2-1; 10 bases are shared with TRBD2. The germline CDR1 and CDR2 sequences are MNHNS and SASEGT. V lost 5 bases to trimming and J lost 7 bases; unmatched junction nucleotides: 11. This CDR3 has 16 amino acids.

This clonotype came up many times. The CDR3 sequence: CASSAGTVSEKLFF. In DNA, the CDR3 is TGTGCCAGCAGCGCCGGGACAGTGAGTGAAAAACTGTTTTTT. This rearrangement joins TRBV7-9 to TRBJ1-4; the match to TRBD1 covers 7 bases. Germline V lookup: CDR1 SEHNR, CDR2 FQNEAQ (reference sequence). The CDR3 has 14 residues. Trimming removed 5 bases from V and 7 bases from J; junction bases left unmatched: 7. The full variable domain, rest sourced from reference TRBV7-9 and TRBJ1-4, is DTGVSQNPRHKITKRGQNVTFRCDPISEHNRLYWYRQTLGQGPEFLTYFQNEAQLEKSRLLSDRFSAERPKGSFSTLEIQRTEQGDSAMYLCASSAGTVSEKLFFGSGTQLSVL.

This clonotype was observed many times. The chain links TRBV6-2 or TRBV6-3 to TRBJ2-3; 10 bases agree with TRBD2. The CDR3 length is 15 residues. Germline CDR1 reads MNHEY; CDR2 reads SVGEGT. Trimming cost V 4 bases and J 4 bases; bases outside gene matches: 5. The chain's CDR3 is CASSSSGGISDTQYF. CDR3 nucleotide sequence: TGTGCCAGCAGTTCTAGCGGGGGTATTTCAGATACGCAGTATTTT.

This clonotype was seen many times. V and J are TRBV2 and TRBJ2-1; possible D gene TRBD2, 6 bases. This CDR3 comprises 11 residues. The germline CDR1 and CDR2 sequences are SNHLY and FYNNEI. V lost 6 bases and J lost 9, with 9 bases in between. CDR3 DNA: TGTGCCAGCAGGGGCGGGGCTGAGCAGTTCTTC. Translated, it gives CASRGGAEQFF.

V is TRBV7-2 and J is TRBJ2-2, with 12 bases identical to TRBD2. Germline lookup yields CDR1 SGHTA and CDR2 FQGNSA. The CDR3 runs to 17 residues. The J segment lost 8 bases and the V segment lost 3 bases, leaving 10 bases of the junction unmatched. Here the CDR3 DNA reads TGTGCCAGCAGCTTGGCTAGCGGGGGGGCGGAATATGGGGAGCTGTTTTTT. It is translated as CASSLASGGAEYGELFF.

This clonotype was counted ten times or more. CDR3 bases: TGTGCCAGCAGTTTACCCGGAGGGCGGACAGATACGCAGTATTTT. Translation gives CASSLPGGRTDTQYF. J is TRBJ2-3 and V is TRBV12-3 or TRBV12-4, with D possibly TRBD2 on 6 matching bases. This CDR3 is built from 15 residues. The V end lost 2 bases, the J end lost 3 bases, and 12 bases lay between the germline ends.

This clonotype showed up just a few times. This chain uses TRBV3-1 with TRBJ2-1, with 8 bases identical to TRBD2. Germline trimming cut 1 base from V and 0 bases from J; bases unmatched to any gene: 8. The CDR3 is 18 amino acids. In germline, CDR1 is LGHDT, CDR2 YNNKEL (reference sequence). The CDR3 nucleotides read TGTGCCAGCAGCCAAGTCAGCGGGGGCCTAAGCTCCTACAATGAGCAGTTCTTC. Residues: CASSQVSGGLSSYNEQFF.

The rearrangement joins TRBV13 to TRBJ2-7; D is perhaps TRBD1 or TRBD2 (5 bases each). CDR3 length equals 14 residues. V was trimmed by 5 bases and J by 5 bases, leaving 16 bases between them. Germline V gives CDR1 PRHDT, CDR2 FYEKMQ (reference sequence). The CDR3 DNA reads TGTGCCAGCAGCCGCGGGCAGGGAATAAACGAGCAGTACTTC. It yields the protein CASSRGQGINEQYF.

This clonotype was observed once. V usage is TRBV7-6 and J usage is TRBJ2-7, with D tentatively TRBD2 (5 bases). The CDR3 is 15 amino acids. Germline values: CDR1 SGHVS, CDR2 FNYEAQ. Trimming left V 2 bases short and J 7 bases short, with 18 bases between. The CDR3 reads CASSLPPIRRGEQYV. DNA for the CDR3: TGTGCCAGCAGCTTACCACCTATCCGGAGAGGGGAGCAGTACGTC.

This clonotype was recorded many times. The chain has TRBV5-1 and TRBJ1-6; 8 bases line up with TRBD1. V lost 3 bases to trimming and J lost 10 bases; unmatched junction nucleotides: 9. Germline CDR1 SGHRS, CDR2 YFSETQ. This CDR3 is 15 amino acids long. CDR3 sequence (DNA): TGCGCCAGCAGCTCGGAGGACAGGGTCAAGTCACCCCTCCACTTT. Protein product: CASSSEDRVKSPLHF.

There are a few counts of this clonotype. V usage is TRBV12-3 or TRBV12-4 and J usage is TRBJ2-1; TRBD2 agrees at 10 bases. CDR3 size: 14 residues. Trimming at V came to 8 bases and at J to 9 bases, leaving 10 bases not matched to a gene. CDR3 sequence reads: CASSAGGGRPEQFF. CDR3 coding DNA: TGTGCCAGCTCAGCGGGGGGGGGACGGCCTGAGCAGTTCTTC.

This clonotype showed up many times. The chain uses TRBV29-1 and TRBJ2-1; D is uncertain. The CDR3 consists of 13 residues. Germline CDR1 is SQVTM and CDR2 is ANQGSEA. V gave up 4 bases and J gave up 7 bases, with 14 bases separating them. CDR3 sequence (DNA): TGCAGCGTTGTAATTTCGGGTTCTAATGAGCAGTTCTTC. This translates into CSVVISGSNEQFF.

This clonotype was observed many times. Compared with germline, one end of the junction differs, possibly owing to a read error. This chain uses TRBV5-6 with TRBJ2-5, with TRBD1 matching 8 bases. The CDR3 runs to 14 residues. In germline, CDR1 is SGHDT, CDR2 YYEEEE. CDR3 DNA sequence: TGTGCCAGCAGCTTGGGAAGATTTGGACAGGGCTATTCCTTC. As protein: CASSLGRFGQGYSF.

This clonotype was recorded at least ten times. The genes are TRBV20-1 and TRBJ1-6, with D perhaps matching TRBD1 (6 bases). CDR3 length: 13 residues. The germline CDR1 and CDR2 sequences are DFQATT and SNEGSKA (reference sequence). V was pared by 6 bases and J by 7 bases, with 13 bases between. The CDR3 nucleotides are TGCAGTGCCCGGGACACCGAGAATTCACCCCTCCACTTT. Its protein is CSARDTENSPLHF.

V gene TRBV28 combines with J gene TRBJ2-1; D gene uncertain. V shed 11 bases and J shed 5 bases, with 16 bases lying between them. CDR3 size: 13 residues. Germline V gene data show CDR1 as MDHEN and CDR2 as SYDVKM. Written as DNA, the CDR3 is TGTGCCGGTACTTCGGCCCCTAACAATGAGCAGTTCTTC. Amino acids: CAGTSAPNNEQFF.

This clonotype was seen a few times. V gene TRBV7-3 combines with J gene TRBJ2-3, with 8 bases that match TRBD2. Germline CDR1 is SGHTA and CDR2 is FQGTGA. The CDR3 spans 15 residues. The ends lost 5 bases at V and 0 bases at J; junction bases unmatched: 4. CDR3 nucleotides: TGTGCCAGCAGCCCCCAGCGGGGGAGCACAGATACGCAGTATTTT. It yields the protein CASSPQRGSTDTQYF.

This clonotype was observed at least ten times. The chain uses TRBV5-1 and TRBJ2-1; tentatively, D is TRBD2 (5 bases). Germline V gene sequence: CDR1 SGHRS, CDR2 YFSETQ. The V end was cut by 0 bases, the J end by 2 bases, with 12 bases between. The CDR3 spans 16 residues. CDR3 sequence: CASSLVAGGAYNEQFF. CDR3 in DNA: TGCGCCAGCAGCTTGGTCGCGGGTGGGGCCTACAATGAGCAGTTCTTC.

This clonotype was found a few times. V usage is TRBV20-1 and J usage is TRBJ1-1; no reliable D call. The germline V gene has CDR1 DFQATT and CDR2 SNEGSKA (reference sequence). V lost 5 bases and J lost 4, with 8 bases in between. This CDR3 region has 11 residues. CDR3 loop: CSAEAGTEAFF. In nucleotides, the CDR3 is TGCAGTGCTGAGGCGGGCACTGAAGCTTTCTTT.

This clonotype was detected a few times. The rearrangement joins TRBV11-2 to TRBJ1-2, with D unclear. V was trimmed by 0 bases and J by 6 bases, leaving 5 bases between them. The germline CDR1 and CDR2 sequences are SGHAT and FQNNGV. The CDR3 sequence is 12 residues long. DNA of the CDR3: TGTGCCAGCAGCTTAGACGTGGATGGCTACACCTTC. It codes for CASSLDVDGYTF.

V and J are TRBV15 and TRBJ2-7; D not resolved. The germline gives CDR1 LNHNV, CDR2 YYDKDF (reference sequence). Trimming took 0 bases from V and 1 from J, leaving 13 bases between them. The CDR3 is made up of 16 amino acids. The CDR3 loop reads CATSRDPPDRSYEQYF. As DNA, the CDR3 is TGTGCCACCAGCAGAGACCCCCCGGACCGGTCCTACGAGCAGTACTTC.

The genes are TRBV20-1 and TRBJ1-1; D not resolved. Germline V gives CDR1 DFQATT, CDR2 SNEGSKA (reference sequence). With 6 bases removed from V and 6 bases from J, the gap between germline ends came to 20 bases. The CDR3 length is 14 residues. The CDR3 loop reads CSAQSDFTLSEAFF. For the CDR3, the DNA is TGCAGTGCCCAATCTGACTTTACCCTATCTGAAGCTTTCTTT.

This rearrangement joins TRBV14 to TRBJ2-2; the match to TRBD2 covers 11 bases. Germline assignment: CDR1 SGHDN and CDR2 FVKESK. The junction had 3 bases not matched to a gene; V was cut back by 4 bases and J by 5 bases. CDR3 length: 15 amino acids. CDR3 in DNA: TGTGCCAGCAGCCGCCGACTAGCGGGGACCGGGGAGCTGTTTTTT. Amino acid sequence: CASSRRLAGTGELFF.

This clonotype occurred many times. The V call is TRBV5-1, the J call TRBJ2-7; D is undetermined. The CDR3 totals 16 residues. Per the germline V gene, CDR1 is SGHRS and CDR2 is YFSETQ. Trimming stripped 4 bases from V and 0 bases from J, with 17 bases between. The CDR3: CASSLYFSRSSYEQYV. The CDR3 region has the DNA TGCGCCAGCAGCCTGTATTTTTCCAGGAGCTCCTACGAGCAGTACGTC.

The V call is TRBV20-1, the J call TRBJ1-1; D is ambiguous. The germline V and J ends were trimmed by 7 bases and 3 bases, with 6 bases remaining between them. In germline, CDR1 is DFQATT, CDR2 SNEGSKA (reference sequence). The CDR3 runs to 10 residues. CDR3 in amino acids: CSVLYTEAFF. CDR3 DNA: TGCAGTGTTCTGTACACTGAAGCTTTCTTT.